Included here is one T cell receptor (beta chain) sequence, with context. Its antigen is unknown. A read error may account for a junction end that differs from germline. The use of a sample-barcoded 5' primer and a J-beta primer mix characterized a second PCR of about 7 to 12 cycles. Each cDNA molecule, via a template-switch adaptor with 12 random nucleotides, was tagged. Via MiXCR, TCRdb re-called the 5' RACE reads, giving one row per CDR3 protein. The table lists roughly 1.7 million distinct CDR3 sequences, roughly 30% of them singletons. Extracted total RNA amounted to at least 5.5 micrograms for each sample. CDR3 length: 14 residues. Germline V gives CDR1 SEHNR, CDR2 FQNEAQ (reference sequence). These data come from a study of blood T cells in healthy people across ages. Study-level results: It was not possible, with unsorted PBMCs, to conclusively compare naive and antigen-experienced cells. Greater diversity and more naive CD4+ cells were seen in long-lived donors than in aged donors.

This clonotype originated in a woman in her thirties in good health. This chain connects TRBV7-9 to TRBJ2-5, with a weak D call TRBD1 (6 bases). The better agreement between TRBJ2-7 and the DNA end casts doubt on the J call. The sample was blood. The DNA of the CDR3 is TGTACCAGCAGCTCTCGGACAGACCCCTACGAGCAGTACTTC. Its translation is CTSSSRTDPYEQYF.